This T cell receptor (beta chain) originates from a study of blood T cell repertoires in COVID-19 (dated by TCRdb to the early 2020s). Notes on the research overall: Samples from collaborators originated in the United States, Italy and Spain and spanned both the acute and convalescent phases of COVID-19. The repertoires were made available in a free public database intended to serve as a resource for research on the immune response to SARS-CoV-2. Samples were obtained from the ongoing ImmuneRACE study (first 160 participants) and from 1,000 to 1,500 subjects provided by 6 global collaborators. Nearly every sample came with metadata listing a de-identified subject ID, COVID-19 status, age in years and sex. Where available, HLA class I and class II types were taken from metadata supplied by the sample provider and were not determined by assay-based typing. The dataset comprised deeply sampled blood TCRbeta repertoires from subjects exposed to, actively infected with, or recovered from COVID-19. The prospective study material was composed of cDNA or gDNA derived from T cells, B-cell-depleted T cells, or PBMCs.

Collaborating institutions collected whole blood in K2EDTA tubes following their own protocols. For TCRbeta analysis, collaborators shipped samples as frozen whole blood, isolated PBMCs, or DNA extracted from either of those sample types. V loses 0 bases, J loses 9 bases, and the germline ends lie 15 bases apart. The CDR3 holds 15 amino acids from the cysteine to the phenylalanine. This entry keeps only the CDR3 DNA: 45 bases, framed from base 1. The germline V gene (reference sequence) specifies LGHDT as CDR1 and YNNKEL as CDR2. TCRbeta CDR3 regions were amplified from genomic DNA using the immunoSEQ Assay, a bias-controlled multiplex PCR. On the authors' methods: Within the assay, amplification of reference gene primers was used to estimate how many nucleated cells each sample contained. To quantify the absolute abundance of each unique TCRbeta CDR3 rearrangement, sequence reads were collapsed and filtered. For each sample, productive Simpson clonality was calculated by taking the square root of Simpson's diversity index across productive rearrangements. TCRdb limited this immuneACCESS table to in-frame rearrangements with V and J called. A share of clones is missing; checked studies link under half to unresolved V genes, and the rest is unexplained. V, J and clone size reflect that table, while D and trimming were determined from the DNA. The sample yields approximately 310,000 clones; around nine tenths were counted once. Of the sample, 1% is held by the ten largest clones.

To note about this clone: No antigen is known for it. No clone much larger than this one lies a single base away; base qualities are absent.

On the study overall, not on this receptor specifically: Clinical and demographic metadata were provided uncurated, with the amount varying by source and participant.

The TCR originated in a man between 50 and 59 years old with active or convalescent COVID-19. The specimen was peripheral blood. This chain joins TRBV3-1 (or the pseudogene TRBV3-2) to TRBJ2-1; D gene: possibly TRBD2, on 6 matching bases. The CDR3 region reads CASSQDLGGRGEQFF. The DNA sequence is given as TGTGCCAGCAGCCAAGATCTGGGGGGTCGTGGTGAGCAGTTCTTC.